The 18 T cell receptor beta chains presented below share a single source sample, sequenced in a study of blood T cells in healthy people across ages. A second PCR, run for about 6 to 12 cycles, used a sample-barcoded 5' primer plus a J-beta primer mix. TCRdb fed the 5' RACE reads into MiXCR, producing one record per CDR3 protein. The repertoire holds a few hundred thousand distinct CDR3 sequences, with 27% as singletons. Sequencing was carried out using blood. Receptor source: a woman between 65 and 79 years old in good health.

This clonotype turned up a few times. V usage is TRBV7-2 and J usage is TRBJ2-3; TRBD2 agrees at 8 bases. With V trimmed by 5 bases and J by 4 bases, 8 bases remained unmatched. The germline V gene encodes CDR1 SGHTA and CDR2 FQGNSA. The length of the CDR3 is 15 residues. The DNA of the CDR3 is TGTGCCAGCAGCCCTCGCCCCGGGGGGGCAGATACGCAGTATTTT. Translating it yields CASSPRPGGADTQYF.

The chain employs TRBV4-3 and TRBJ2-4; TRBD2 might be the D (7 bases). Trimming removed 4 bases from V and 1 base from J, with 20 bases in between. There are 18 residues in the CDR3. CDR1 LGHNA and CDR2 YSLEER come from the germline V gene. The CDR3 coding sequence is TGCGCCAGCAGCCGCTCCCTAGGGGGGGTAAGGGCCAAAAACATTCAGTACTTC. Amino acid sequence: CASSRSLGGVRAKNIQYF.

Only a few counts were recorded for this clonotype. J is TRBJ1-6 and V is TRBV6-2 or TRBV6-3; 9 nucleotides agree with TRBD1. CDR1 is MNHEY and CDR2 is SVGEGT in the germline V gene. The CDR3 extends over 14 amino acids. Trimming removed 2 bases from V and 7 bases from J; junction bases left unmatched: 0. The CDR3 DNA reads as TGTGCCAGCAGTTACGACAGGGGGAATTCACCCCTCCACTTT. Protein: CASSYDRGNSPLHF.

In its sample, this clonotype was seen a few times. The chain joins TRBV20-1 to TRBJ1-2, with D possibly matching TRBD1 (6 bases). Germline loops: CDR1 DFQATT, CDR2 SNEGSKA (reference sequence). The CDR3 length is 15 residues. V lost 0 bases to trimming and J lost 7 bases, with 18 bases between them. CDR3 in DNA: TGCAGTGCTAGAGATCAGACGGGGGGCGCAGGTGGCTACACCTTC. The encoded protein is CSARDQTGGAGGYTF.

The table lists this clonotype with a few counts. The V and J genes are TRBV5-1 and TRBJ2-7, with D perhaps TRBD1 (6 bases). Germline V CDR1 and CDR2: SGHRS, YFSETQ. Deletions cut 1 base from V and 0 bases from J, with 14 bases between. The CDR3 has 16 residues. CDR3 DNA: TGCGCCAGCAGCTTGAATTTGGGGGCCAGCTCCTACGAGCAGTACTTC. Its protein product is CASSLNLGASSYEQYF. The whole variable domain, filled in from reference TRBV5-1 and TRBJ2-7, reads KAGVTQTPRYLIKTRGQQVTLSCSPISGHRSVSWYQQTPGQGLQFLFEYFSETQRNKGNFPGRFSGRQFSNSRSEMNVSTLELGDSALYLCASSLNLGASSYEQYFGPGTRLTVT.

This clonotype came up a few times. The gene calls are TRBV27 and TRBJ2-7, with 7 bases that match TRBD1. Per germline, CDR1 MNHEY and CDR2 SMNVEV (reference sequence). CDR3 length equals 13 residues. Trimming cost V 4 bases and J 3 bases; bases outside gene matches: 3. Here the CDR3 reads CASSSRQGYEQYF. DNA for the CDR3: TGTGCCAGCAGTTCCCGACAGGGCTACGAGCAGTACTTC.

The gene calls are TRBV30 and TRBJ2-7, with 9 bases aligning to TRBD1. Trimming at V came to 4 bases and at J to 9 bases, leaving 10 bases not matched to a gene. The CDR3 loop spans 13 amino acids. Germline-derived CDR1 and CDR2 are GTSNPN and SVGIG (reference sequence). The CDR3 loop reads CAWTGQGPFLQYF. CDR3 nucleotides: TGTGCCTGGACTGGACAGGGGCCCTTCCTGCAGTACTTC.

This clonotype came up a few times. V usage is TRBV11-2 and J usage is TRBJ2-3; TRBD2 aligns across 9 bases. CDR1 SGHAT and CDR2 FQNNGV come from the germline V gene. The V gene end was trimmed by 5 bases and the J gene end by 14 bases; junction bases not matched to a gene: 8. This CDR3 is 12 amino acids long. CDR3 in amino acids: CASSLVAGAGYF. The CDR3 DNA reads TGTGCCAGCAGCCTCGTAGCGGGGGCGGGGTATTTT. Supplemented by reference TRBV11-2 and TRBJ2-3, the full variable domain reads EAGVAQSPRYKIIEKRQSVAFWCNPISGHATLYWYQQILGQGPKLLIQFQNNGVVDDSQLPKDRFSAERLKGVDSTLKIQPAKLEDSAVYLCASSLVAGAGYFGPGTRLTVL.

The V and J genes are TRBV9 and TRBJ2-1; TRBD2 agrees at 10 bases. V lost 6 bases, J lost 3 bases, and 6 bases stayed unmatched. Germline CDR1 reads SGDLS; CDR2 reads YYNGEE. CDR3 length equals 15 residues. CDR3 region: CASTPGLALYNEQFF. The CDR3 DNA sequence: TGTGCCAGCACCCCGGGACTAGCGCTCTACAATGAGCAGTTCTTC.

This clonotype was observed a few times. V is TRBV18 and J is TRBJ2-7; 11 nucleotides match TRBD2. Unmatched junction bases numbered 8, after V lost 6 bases and J lost 4 bases. Germline V gene data show CDR1 as KGHSH and CDR2 as LQKENI. There are 15 residues in the CDR3. This CDR3 reads CASSLTSGGLYEQYF. As DNA, the CDR3 is TGTGCCAGCTCTCTCACTAGCGGGGGATTGTACGAGCAGTACTTC.

This chain links TRBV20-1 with TRBJ2-5; D may be TRBD1 (6 bases). Germline assignment: CDR1 DFQATT and CDR2 SNEGSKA (reference sequence). This CDR3 region has 14 residues. Trimming cost V 5 bases and J 8 bases, with 21 bases left between them. CDR3 nucleotides: TGCAGTGCTGGTGGGGGCCAGGCGATCGAAACCCAGTACTTC. It encodes CSAGGGQAIETQYF.

This chain connects TRBV6-1 to TRBJ2-1, with TRBD2 identical over 10 bases. Trimming removed 3 bases from V and 4 bases from J; junction bases left unmatched: 6. The CDR3 loop spans 16 amino acids. CDR1 MNHNS and CDR2 SASEGT come from the germline V gene. The CDR3 is CASSDTGLARYNEQFF. In DNA, the CDR3 is TGTGCCAGCAGTGACACGGGACTAGCGAGATACAATGAGCAGTTCTTC.

The chain links TRBV14 to TRBJ2-7; D is possibly TRBD1 or TRBD2 (5 bases each). Per germline, CDR1 SGHDN and CDR2 FVKESK. Trimming shortened V by 2 bases and J by 3 bases, and 11 bases separated the two germline ends. The CDR3 loop spans 14 amino acids. Here the CDR3 reads CASSQTRGDYEQYF. Here the CDR3 DNA reads TGTGCCAGCAGCCAAACGAGGGGCGACTACGAGCAGTACTTC.

This clonotype was detected once. This chain uses TRBV20-1 with TRBJ2-1; no definite D call. The germline V gene has CDR1 DFQATT and CDR2 SNEGSKA (reference sequence). The CDR3 spans 14 residues. Trimming pared 3 bases from V and 15 bases from J, leaving 24 bases between. DNA of the CDR3: TGCAGTGCTAGCAGTCCGTACCCGACACGGAGTTTGTTCTTC. Protein product: CSASSPYPTRSLFF.

In its sample, this clonotype was seen a few times. Mismatch with germline at one junction end may stem from a read error. This chain uses TRBV3-1 with TRBJ1-2; 8 nucleotides align to TRBD1. CDR3 length equals 14 residues. Germline V gene lookup returns CDR1 LGHDT and CDR2 YNNKEL (reference sequence). CDR3 DNA: TGTGCCAGCAGCCAACTCCAGGGGGCCGATGGCTACGCCTTC. It specifies CASSQLQGADGYAF. Variable domain in full (rest from reference TRBV3-1 and TRBJ1-2): DTAVSQTPKYLVTQMGNDKSIKCEQNLGHDTMYWYKQDSKKFLKIMFSYNNKELIINETVPNRFSPKSPDKAHLNLHINSLELGDSAVYFCASSQLQGADGYAFGSGTRLTVV.

This clonotype was counted a few times. This chain connects TRBV28 to TRBJ1-2; the D gene is possibly TRBD1 (5 bases). The CDR3 totals 14 residues. The V gene's germline CDR1 is MDHEN and CDR2 SYDVKM. The ends were cut back, 6 bases at V and 4 bases at J, with 15 bases in the middle. The CDR3 DNA is TGTGCCAGCAGCTCGGGACGGTCGCCCTATGGCTACACCTTC. This translates into CASSSGRSPYGYTF.

The rearrangement uses TRBV4-3 and TRBJ1-4; the D is unclear. The CDR3 is 18 amino acids. The germline V and J ends were trimmed by 0 bases and 3 bases, with 17 bases remaining between them. Germline V gives CDR1 LGHNA, CDR2 YSLEER. Here the CDR3 DNA reads TGCGCCAGCAGCCAAGATCCCTGGAAGGCCCGATCTAATGAAAAACTGTTTTTT. Encoded protein: CASSQDPWKARSNEKLFF.

This clonotype came up a few times. The rearrangement joins TRBV25-1 to TRBJ2-1, with 8 nucleotides matching TRBD2. The CDR3 is 16 amino acids. Germline V gene data show CDR1 as MGHDK and CDR2 as SYGVNS. V shed 5 bases and J 3 bases; nucleotides not matched to a gene: 9. The DNA of the CDR3 is TGTGCCAGCAGTTTTACCGGGACTAGGATCTACAATGAGCAGTTCTTC. Its protein is CASSFTGTRIYNEQFF.